These 23 T cell receptor beta chains originate from one sample sequenced in a study of post-analysis software for immune sequencing data. Their cognate antigens are unknown. Sequencing libraries made from TCR beta cDNA carried unique molecular identifiers. TCRdb ran MiXCR on the PCR reads and lists one entry per CDR3 protein. The sample gives roughly 800,000 distinct CDR3 sequences, around 46% of which show up once; roughly 4.9% is in the top ten. Study-level findings and limits: The five TRBV segments detected at higher frequency in patients than in controls included TRBV5-6, TRBV5-1 and TRBV20-1.

Sequencing was done on a sample of blood. The receptor set was obtained from a girl aged 10 to 17 with multiple sclerosis.

V is TRBV6-5 and J is TRBJ2-2; 14 bases map to TRBD2. Unmatched junction bases numbered 2, after V lost 0 bases and J lost 2 bases. Germline CDR1 is MNHEY and CDR2 is SVGAGI. CDR3 size: 18 residues. The CDR3 sequence is CASSYSTSGRANTGELFF. Here the CDR3 DNA reads TGTGCCAGCAGTTACTCGACTAGCGGGAGGGCCAACACCGGGGAGCTGTTTTTT.

The genes are TRBV6-5 and TRBJ1-2; D is ambiguous. Germline CDR1 MNHEY, CDR2 SVGAGI. V was shortened by 0 bases and J by 0 bases, with 11 bases between the two germline ends. This CDR3 has 16 amino acids. CDR3 loop: CASSYSIWTTNYGYTF. CDR3 nucleotide sequence: TGTGCCAGCAGTTACTCGATCTGGACGACTAACTATGGCTACACCTTC.

This clonotype was counted at least ten times. The J gene is TRBJ2-7, the V gene TRBV7-3, with D perhaps being TRBD1 or TRBD2 (5 bases each). V dropped 6 bases and J dropped 3 bases, with 12 bases sitting between them. Germline V gives CDR1 SGHTA, CDR2 FQGTGA. The CDR3 contains 13 residues. The CDR3 DNA is TGTGCCAGCAGTTTCTCAGGGAGCTACGAGCAGTACTTC. This translates into CASSFSGSYEQYF.

This clonotype was picked up a small number of times. This rearrangement joins TRBV21-1 to TRBJ2-7; the D segment call TRBD2 is taken from the table without a DNA check. TRBV21-1 is classified as a pseudogene. This CDR3 is 18 amino acids long. CDR3 sequence (DNA): TGTGCCAGCAGCAAAGCGCTAACTAGCGGGAGAAGGGGGAACGAGCAGTACTTC. Residues: CASSKALTSGRRGNEQYF.

The table lists this clonotype with a few counts. This chain connects TRBV7-9 to TRBJ2-4; D uncertain. This CDR3 region has 16 residues. Germline CDR1 and CDR2: SEHNR and FQNEAQ (reference sequence). Trimming stripped 5 bases from V and 3 bases from J, with 17 bases between. CDR3 nucleotide sequence: TGTGCCAGCAGCCCCCATTTCCCTGAAGGCAAAAACATTCAGTACTTC. Translated, it gives CASSPHFPEGKNIQYF.

The rearrangement uses TRBV11-2 and TRBJ2-5; maybe TRBD2 (6 bases). CDR3 length: 12 amino acids. Germline V CDR1 and CDR2: SGHAT, FQNNGV. V was cut by 0 bases and J by 11 bases, with 10 bases left in between. CDR3 nucleotide sequence: TGTGCCAGCAGCTTAGAAGGGACTGCGCAGTACTTC. Translated, it gives CASSLEGTAQYF.

V and J are TRBV7-9 and TRBJ2-4, with TRBD1 matching over 12 bases. The J call may not be correct, given that the DNA end is closer to TRBJ2-7. Germline loops: CDR1 SEHNR, CDR2 FQNEAQ (reference sequence). This CDR3 has 16 amino acids. The CDR3 sequence: CASSWAGQGASDEQYF. The CDR3 coding sequence is TGTGCCAGCAGCTGGGCGGGACAGGGGGCTTCGGACGAGCAGTACTTC.

This clonotype was seen a few times. The CDR3 here is CASSAVEGFGSGANVLTF. The CDR3 DNA reads TGTGCCAGCTCAGCCGTTGAGGGTTTTGGCTCTGGGGCCAACGTCCTGACTTTC. V gene TRBV18 combines with J gene TRBJ2-6; tentatively, D is TRBD2 (5 bases). V gave up 5 bases and J gave up 0 bases, with 17 bases separating them. Per the germline V gene, CDR1 is KGHSH and CDR2 is LQKENI. The CDR3 loop spans 18 amino acids.

The J gene is TRBJ2-1, the V gene TRBV4-2, with TRBD2 identical over 11 bases. The CDR3 length is 16 residues. The V segment lost 4 bases and the J segment 5 bases; nucleotides outside the gene matches: 7. Germline CDR1 is LGHNA and CDR2 is YNFKEQ. This CDR3 is CASSPITSGSHNEQFF. CDR3 DNA: TGTGCCAGCAGCCCAATTACTAGCGGGAGCCACAATGAGCAGTTCTTC.

This clonotype was seen only a few times. The chain couples TRBV4-1 to TRBJ2-5, with TRBD2 matching over 10 bases. J lost 1 base, V lost 0 bases, and 2 bases had no gene match. CDR3 length: 16 amino acids. Germline CDR1 MGHRA, CDR2 YSYEKL. CDR3 DNA: TGCGCCAGCAGCCAAGATTGGACTAGCGGCCAAGAGACCCAGTACTTC. It encodes CASSQDWTSGQETQYF.

The chain carries TRBV24-1 and TRBJ2-5; perhaps TRBD2 as D (6 bases). The assigned J gene may be wrong: the sequence end matches TRBJ2-7 better. The germline CDR1 and CDR2 sequences are KGHDR and SFDVKD. The CDR3 consists of 13 residues. CDR3 loop: CATSEWGLPEQYF. The CDR3 coding sequence is TGTGCCACCAGTGAGTGGGGACTCCCCGAGCAGTACTTC.

This sequence joins TRBV7-8 and TRBJ1-2; D gene uncertain. V gave up 5 bases and J gave up 2 bases, with 12 bases separating them. Per the germline V gene, CDR1 is SGHVS and CDR2 is FQNEAQ. CDR3 length equals 14 residues. The CDR3 reads CASSSLWQNYGYTF. The CDR3 DNA follows: TGTGCCAGCAGCAGCCTTTGGCAGAACTATGGCTACACCTTC.

This clonotype was observed a few times. V usage is TRBV5-1 and J usage is TRBJ2-7; TRBD1 aligns across 10 bases. Losses at the gene ends were 3 bases for V and 5 bases for J; bases not matched to a gene: 11. This CDR3 is 16 amino acids long. In germline, CDR1 is SGHRS, CDR2 YFSETQ. The CDR3 nucleotides are TGCGCCAGCAGCTCGCTTGGGACAGGGGCCAGCCACGAGCAGTACTTC. Encoded protein: CASSSLGTGASHEQYF.

There are a few counts of this clonotype. The chain joins TRBV7-3 to TRBJ2-7; 8 bases are shared with TRBD1. V lost 5 bases and J lost 3; bases outside the gene matches: 3. This CDR3 contains 13 residues. Germline assignment: CDR1 SGHTA and CDR2 FQGTGA. The CDR3 sequence: CASSNGQGYEQYF. Here the CDR3 DNA reads TGTGCCAGCAGCAACGGACAGGGCTACGAGCAGTACTTC.

This clonotype was detected only a few times. This may stem from a read error, because a much larger clone lies one nucleotide away. V is TRBV9 and J is TRBJ2-3; D gene uncertain. The V gene's germline CDR1 is SGDLS and CDR2 YYNGEE. V was trimmed by 0 bases and J by 4 bases, leaving 3 bases between them. The CDR3 contains 12 residues. CDR3: CASSVAADTQYF. The CDR3, as DNA: TGTGCCAGCAGCGTAGCCGCAGATACGCAGTATTTT.

J is TRBJ2-2 and V is TRBV27; no reliable D call. This CDR3 comprises 14 residues. CDR1 and CDR2 from the germline V gene are MNHEY and SMNVEV (reference sequence). Trimming removed 6 bases at V and 1 base at J, with 9 bases between. The CDR3: CASSPWENTGELFF. Here the CDR3 DNA reads TGTGCCAGCAGCCCTTGGGAGAACACCGGGGAGCTGTTTTTT.

The chain has TRBV5-1 and TRBJ2-7; D might be TRBD2 (6 bases). Germline CDR1 reads SGHRS; CDR2 reads YFSETQ. The length of the CDR3 is 15 residues. V was shortened by 0 bases and J by 5 bases, with 15 bases between the two germline ends. CDR3: CASSLARGIIDEQYF. CDR3 nucleotide sequence: TGCGCCAGCAGCTTGGCCCGGGGGATCATCGACGAGCAGTACTTC.

This clonotype was detected only a few times. V gene TRBV20-1 combines with J gene TRBJ2-6, with unresolved D. The CDR3 totals 15 residues. CDR1 is DFQATT, CDR2 SNEGSKA, per germline (reference sequence). V lost 5 bases, J lost 0 bases, and 11 bases lay in between. In DNA, the CDR3 is TGCAGTGCTCGATCCCCGACCTCTGGGGCCAACGTCCTGACTTTC. This encodes CSARSPTSGANVLTF.

The V gene is TRBV7-2, the J gene TRBJ2-3, with TRBD2 as a possible D gene (6 bases). The V end was cut by 2 bases, the J end by 6 bases, with 15 bases between. This CDR3 is 15 amino acids long. Germline V lookup: CDR1 SGHTA, CDR2 FQGNSA. DNA of the CDR3: TGTGCCAGCAGCTTACAAGCGGGCCGGGGGGATACGCAGTATTTT. This codes for CASSLQAGRGDTQYF.

The chain combines TRBV2 with TRBJ2-7, with D perhaps matching TRBD1 (7 bases). Trimming left V 8 bases short and J 1 base short, with 15 bases between. This CDR3 region has 14 residues. Germline CDR1 is SNHLY and CDR2 is FYNNEI. CDR3 region: CASGGTVPSYEQYF. CDR3 nucleotide sequence: TGTGCCAGCGGGGGGACAGTGCCTTCCTACGAGCAGTACTTC.

V usage is TRBV9 and J usage is TRBJ2-5, with D perhaps matching TRBD2 (6 bases). Germline CDR1 is SGDLS and CDR2 is YYNGEE. The CDR3 is made up of 17 amino acids. With 0 bases removed from V and 5 bases from J, the gap between germline ends came to 20 bases. In DNA form, the CDR3 reads TGTGCCAGCAGCGTAGGCGGATCGGGGAGGACGACGGAGACCCAGTACTTC. The encoded protein is CASSVGGSGRTTETQYF.

This clonotype appeared a few times. The chain uses TRBV10-3 and TRBJ2-1; 10 nucleotides line up with TRBD1. V gave up 7 bases and J gave up 6 bases; unmatched junction bases: 18. The CDR3 length is 18 residues. The germline CDR1 and CDR2 sequences are ENHRY and SYGVKD. The CDR3 DNA follows: TGTGCCATCACCCGGGAGCCCTCTCGACAGGGGGCGAGCAATGAGCAGTTCTTC. Protein product: CAITREPSRQGASNEQFF.

The rearrangement uses TRBV29-1 and TRBJ1-2; TRBD1 might be the D (5 bases). This CDR3 contains 11 residues. Germline V gives CDR1 SQVTM, CDR2 ANQGSEA. Trimming cost V 4 bases and J 7 bases, with 10 bases left between them. For the CDR3, the DNA is TGCAGCGTTGGTGGGGGTCCTGGCTACACCTTC. It encodes CSVGGGPGYTF.